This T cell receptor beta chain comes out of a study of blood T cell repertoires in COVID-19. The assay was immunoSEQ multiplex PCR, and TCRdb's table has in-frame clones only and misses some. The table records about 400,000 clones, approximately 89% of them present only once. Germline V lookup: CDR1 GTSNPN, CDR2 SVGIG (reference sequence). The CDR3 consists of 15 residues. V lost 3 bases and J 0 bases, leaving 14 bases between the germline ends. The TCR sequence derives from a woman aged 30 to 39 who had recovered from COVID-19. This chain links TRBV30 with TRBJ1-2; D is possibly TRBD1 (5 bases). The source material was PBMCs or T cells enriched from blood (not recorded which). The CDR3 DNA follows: TGTGCCTGGAGCCTGGGGCCAGGAGCTAACTATGGCTACACCTTC. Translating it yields CAWSLGPGANYGYTF.